This T cell receptor beta chain was identified during a study of metastatic and nonmetastatic thyroid tumors. V dropped 5 bases and J dropped 14 bases, with 15 bases sitting between them. CDR1 is MDHEN and CDR2 is SYDVKM in the germline V gene. CDR3 length equals 11 residues. TCRdb re-called clones from the PCR reads using MiXCR. Of under 15,000 clones in the sample, 25% to 30% were seen once. Each patient came to thyroid surgery without any prior treatment (of any kind). This clone was seen at least ten times. A much larger clone differs from this one at a single base, so this may be a read error. Other DNA sequences from this sample encode an identical CDR3 as well.

The sequencing sample was made of tumor tissue. This chain uses TRBV28 with TRBJ1-1; D may be TRBD1 (5 bases). The TCR was taken from a female donor with papillary thyroid cancer or a benign thyroid nodule (not recorded which). Some clones in this sample may be carry-over from other donors' samples. CDR3 DNA: TGTGCCAGCAGTGAGGGGCGGATGGCCTTCTTT. Protein product: CASSEGRMAFF.